One TCR beta chain is described in this entry. Its antigen is still unknown. These data originate in a study of shared clonotypes between healthy human individuals. The repertoire was sequenced with immunoSEQ multiplex PCR; TCRdb's copy has only in-frame clones and lacks some. The data hold 600,000 to 750,000 clones, with about 90% observed a single time. Whole-study findings and limits: Between a few donors, naive CD4 clonotypes were shared at a level of about 5%. Clonotypes not shared had lower generation probabilities than those common to all four donors.

Trimming took 3 bases from V and 0 from J, leaving 19 bases between them. There are 18 residues in the CDR3. CDR1 LNHNV and CDR2 YYDKDF come from the germline V gene (reference sequence). This TCR came from a man aged 18 to 30 in good health. Some clones in this sample may be carry-over from other donors' samples. The J gene is TRBJ2-3, the V gene TRBV15; D is perhaps TRBD1 or TRBD2 (6 bases each). Sample: memory CD8+ T cells from PBMCs. Regarding subset: CD45RO+ cells pooled with CCR7-negative TemRA cells. CDR3 in DNA: TGTGCCACCAGCAGTGCCCGTGGGGGGCGGCCTAGCACAGATACGCAGTATTTT. Translation gives CATSSARGGRPSTDTQYF.